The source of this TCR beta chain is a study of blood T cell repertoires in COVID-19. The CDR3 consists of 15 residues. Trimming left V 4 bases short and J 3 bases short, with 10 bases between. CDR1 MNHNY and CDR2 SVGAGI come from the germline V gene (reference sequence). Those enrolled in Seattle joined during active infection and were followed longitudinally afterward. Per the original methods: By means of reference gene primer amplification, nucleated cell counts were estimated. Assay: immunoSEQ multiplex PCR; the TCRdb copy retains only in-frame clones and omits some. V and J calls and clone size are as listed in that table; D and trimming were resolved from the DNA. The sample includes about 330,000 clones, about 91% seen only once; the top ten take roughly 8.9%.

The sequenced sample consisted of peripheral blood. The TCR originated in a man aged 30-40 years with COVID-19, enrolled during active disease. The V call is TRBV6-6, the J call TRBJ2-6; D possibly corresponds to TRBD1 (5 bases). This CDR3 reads CASSFDRHGANVLTF. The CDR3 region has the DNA TGTGCCAGCAGTTTCGACAGACATGGGGCCAACGTCCTGACTTTC.